The 20 T cell receptor beta chains below were found in one sample sequenced in a study of blood T cell repertoires in COVID-19. Data came from immunoSEQ multiplex PCR; TCRdb stores just in-frame clones and leaves some out. The sample yields tens of thousands of clones, over 70% seen once. Source material: peripheral blood. The receptor set was obtained from a woman in her fifties or sixties with acute or convalescent COVID-19.

The chain couples TRBV11-2 to TRBJ1-2; 10 positions match TRBD1. The CDR3 is 16 amino acids. From germline, CDR1 is SGHAT and CDR2 FQNNGV. Losses at the gene ends were 5 bases for V and 0 bases for J; bases not matched to a gene: 6. CDR3 region: CASSRTGGWSNYGYTF. In nucleotides, the CDR3 is TGTGCCAGCAGCCGGACAGGGGGGTGGTCTAACTATGGCTACACCTTC.

This clone was seen more than once but under ten times. The rearrangement links TRBV4-1 to TRBJ1-2; D is perhaps TRBD1 (5 bases). Trimming removed 1 base at V and 6 bases at J, with 15 bases between. The CDR3 sequence is 15 residues long. Looked up from germline, CDR1 is MGHRA and CDR2 is YSYEKL. The CDR3 loop reads CASSQGVLAGNGYTF. DNA of the CDR3: TGCGCCAGCAGCCAAGGGGTATTGGCAGGGAATGGCTACACCTTC.

This chain connects TRBV19 to TRBJ1-4; a possible D gene is TRBD1 (6 bases). The germline gives CDR1 LNHDA, CDR2 SQIVND (reference sequence). The CDR3 is made up of 18 amino acids. Trimming removed 5 bases at V and 3 bases at J, with 22 bases between. CDR3 coding DNA: TGTGCCAGTAGTCCCTCTAGGGGGGGCTCAACGGCTAATGAAAAACTGTTTTTT. Translating gives CASSPSRGGSTANEKLFF.

The chain links TRBV5-1 to TRBJ2-5; 9 nucleotides agree with TRBD2. The V gene end was trimmed by 3 bases and the J gene end by 5 bases; junction bases not matched to a gene: 5. This CDR3 region has 14 residues. Per germline, CDR1 SGHRS and CDR2 YFSETQ. The DNA of the CDR3 is TGCGCCAGCAGCTCCGGGACTAGCAGGGAGACCCAGTACTTC. It codes for CASSSGTSRETQYF.

The chain uses TRBV11-2 and TRBJ2-2; TRBD2 matches at 10 bases. This CDR3 has 15 amino acids. Trimming cost V 3 bases and J 4 bases; bases outside gene matches: 2. In germline, CDR1 is SGHAT, CDR2 FQNNGV. CDR3 loop: CASSFLAGGTGELFF. The CDR3, as DNA: TGTGCCAGCAGCTTTTTAGCGGGGGGCACCGGGGAGCTGTTTTTT. Full variable domain (remainder filled in from reference TRBV11-2 and TRBJ2-2): EAGVAQSPRYKIIEKRQSVAFWCNPISGHATLYWYQQILGQGPKLLIQFQNNGVVDDSQLPKDRFSAERLKGVDSTLKIQPAKLEDSAVYLCASSFLAGGTGELFFGEGSRLTVL.

CDR3 residues: CASSLRSSVLGEQYF. The CDR3 nucleotides are TGTGCCAGCAGCTTAAGGAGTAGCGTCCTTGGAGAGCAGTACTTC. The chain is built from TRBV7-2 and TRBJ2-7, with D perhaps matching TRBD2 (5 bases). Germline V gives CDR1 SGHTA, CDR2 FQGNSA. Trimming took 2 bases from V and 7 from J, leaving 18 bases between them. This CDR3 is built from 15 residues.

The rearrangement uses TRBV2 and TRBJ1-6; 9 bases match TRBD1. This CDR3 has 15 residues. After removal of 3 bases from V and 9 bases from J, the junction contained 6 bases not matched to a gene. Germline V gene sequence: CDR1 SNHLY, CDR2 FYNNEI. DNA of the CDR3: TGTGCCAGCAGTGAGGGACAGGGAGTCAGTTCACCCCTCCACTTT. Amino acids: CASSEGQGVSSPLHF.

The chain links TRBV5-6 to TRBJ2-7; 7 positions match TRBD2. Per germline, CDR1 SGHDT and CDR2 YYEEEE. The CDR3 contains 15 residues. V was clipped by 4 bases and J by 2 bases; unmatched bases: 9. The CDR3 is CASSAIGRAAYEQYF. The CDR3 DNA sequence: TGTGCCAGCAGCGCAATAGGGAGGGCCGCCTACGAGCAGTACTTC. Together with reference TRBV5-6 and TRBJ2-7, the CDR3 gives the full variable domain: DAGVTQSPTHLIKTRGQQVTLRCSPKSGHDTVSWYQQALGQGPQFIFQYYEEEERQRGNFPDRFSGHQFPNYSSELNVNALLLGDSALYLCASSAIGRAAYEQYFGPGTRLTVT.

The chain carries TRBV2 and TRBJ1-2; TRBD1 agrees at 7 bases. The CDR3 has 14 residues. Germline CDR1 reads SNHLY; CDR2 reads FYNNEI. Trimming cost V 2 bases and J 5 bases; bases outside gene matches: 5. Written as DNA, the CDR3 is TGTGCCAGCAGTGAAAGGGGGCTCTCTTATGGCTACACCTTC. This gives the protein CASSERGLSYGYTF.

The chain combines TRBV28 with TRBJ1-5; 9 bases align to TRBD1. Germline V CDR1 and CDR2: MDHEN, SYDVKM. The CDR3 runs 16 residues. The V and J ends lost 4 bases and 0 bases, in that order; junction bases with no gene match: 4. CDR3 DNA sequence: TGTGCCAGCAGTTCAACAGGGGGCTATAGCAATCAGCCCCAGCATTTT. Its protein product is CASSSTGGYSNQPQHF.

The gene calls are TRBV25-1 and TRBJ1-6, with 7 nucleotides matching TRBD1. This CDR3 spans 18 amino acids. V trimming: 1 base; J trimming: 0 bases; junction bases outside the gene matches: 6. Germline loops: CDR1 MGHDK, CDR2 SYGVNS. The CDR3 bases are TGTGCCAGCAGTGAATTAATGGGACAGAGCTCCTATAATTCACCCCTCCACTTT. Protein product: CASSELMGQSSYNSPLHF. The full variable domain, in which reference TRBV25-1 and TRBJ1-6 provide the parts outside the CDR3, is EADIYQTPRYLVIGTGKKITLECSQTMGHDKMYWYQQDPGMELHLIHYSYGVNSTEKGDLSSESTVSRIRTEHFPLTLESARPSHTSQYLCASSELMGQSSYNSPLHFGNGTRLTVT.

This clone appeared a few times. The chain's CDR3 is CASSQAGVRDTQYF. The CDR3 nucleotides read TGCGCCAGCAGCCAAGCAGGGGTTAGAGATACGCAGTATTTT. This rearrangement joins TRBV4-1 to TRBJ2-3; possibly TRBD1 for D (6 bases). This CDR3 is built from 14 residues. Per germline, CDR1 MGHRA and CDR2 YSYEKL. V lost 1 base and J lost 5, with 10 bases in between.

This chain uses TRBV6-5 with TRBJ1-4; 7 bases align to TRBD1. V was clipped by 0 bases and J by 3 bases; unmatched bases: 1. The CDR3 consists of 15 residues. The germline CDR1 and CDR2 sequences are MNHEY and SVGAGI. CDR3 sequence: CASSYSRGSNEKLFF. The CDR3 DNA sequence: TGTGCCAGCAGTTACTCCAGGGGGTCTAATGAAAAACTGTTTTTT.

In its sample, this clone was seen a few times. The V and J genes are TRBV6-2 or TRBV6-3 and TRBJ2-2; D remains ambiguous. The germline V gene encodes CDR1 MNHEY and CDR2 SVGEGT. This CDR3 is built from 15 residues. V was trimmed by 3 bases and J by 1 base, leaving 9 bases between them. In DNA, the CDR3 is TGTGCCAGCAGTTATCAGGCAGGGAACACCGGGGAGCTGTTTTTT. It specifies CASSYQAGNTGELFF.

The chain couples TRBV6-5 to TRBJ2-1, with TRBD1 matching 9 bases. Germline V gene lookup returns CDR1 MNHEY and CDR2 SVGAGI. The CDR3 covers 16 residues. J was trimmed by 5 bases and V by 0 bases; bases with no gene match: 5. This CDR3 reads CASSYSRGTGHNEQFF. Here the CDR3 DNA reads TGTGCCAGCAGTTACTCGAGAGGGACAGGGCACAATGAGCAGTTCTTC.

The chain combines TRBV28 with TRBJ2-7; D is perhaps TRBD2 (5 bases). The CDR3 has 15 residues. CDR1 and CDR2 from the germline V gene are MDHEN and SYDVKM. The V end was cut by 8 bases, the J end by 3 bases, with 20 bases between. As DNA, the CDR3 is TGTGCCAGCCGCCAGGAGGACCCTCTACACTACGAGCAGTACTTC. It encodes CASRQEDPLHYEQYF. The full variable domain, its missing parts supplied by reference TRBV28 and TRBJ2-7, is DVKVTQSSRYLVKRTGEKVFLECVQDMDHENMFWYRQDPGLGLRLIYFSYDVKMKEKGDIPEGYSVSREKKERFSLILESASTNQTSMYLCASRQEDPLHYEQYFGPGTRLTVT.

In this sample, this clone turned up once. This chain connects TRBV5-1 to TRBJ2-3, with 15 positions matching TRBD2. The V gene end was trimmed by 3 bases and the J gene end by 1 base; junction bases not matched to a gene: 6. The CDR3 consists of 18 residues. Germline V gives CDR1 SGHRS, CDR2 YFSETQ. Here the CDR3 reads CASSSGLAGGRRTDTQYF. The CDR3 DNA reads as TGCGCCAGCAGCTCGGGACTAGCGGGGGGACGTCGCACAGATACGCAGTATTTT.

This chain links TRBV10-1 with TRBJ1-2; 11 nucleotides agree with TRBD1. The trim removed 10 bases at V and 7 bases at J, leaving 8 bases unmatched. Germline assignment: CDR1 WNHNN and CDR2 SYGVQD (reference sequence). This CDR3 is built from 13 residues. The CDR3: CANRTGGKGGYTF. The CDR3 DNA sequence: TGCGCCAACAGGACAGGGGGCAAGGGTGGCTACACCTTC.

This chain connects TRBV6-2 or TRBV6-3 to TRBJ2-3, with 8 bases fitting TRBD1. V was pared by 5 bases and J by 3 bases, with 4 bases of the junction left unmatched. Per the germline V gene, CDR1 is MNHEY and CDR2 is SVGEGT. This CDR3 contains 14 residues. CDR3: CASSPRTGTDTQYF. As DNA, the CDR3 is TGTGCCAGCAGTCCCCGGACAGGGACAGATACGCAGTATTTT.

The chain recombines TRBV20-1 with TRBJ1-2; D perhaps matches TRBD1 (5 bases). The V end was cut by 3 bases, the J end by 3 bases, with 17 bases between. The length of the CDR3 is 15 residues. CDR1 is DFQATT and CDR2 is SNEGSKA in the germline V gene (reference sequence). The CDR3 nucleotides are TGCAGTGCTAGTCACGGAGGGGACTTAGACTATGGCTACACCTTC. Its protein is CSASHGGDLDYGYTF.